The clone carrying this TCR beta chain was seen a few times. The CDR3 is 14 amino acids. The germline V gene encodes CDR1 MNHEY and CDR2 SMNVEV (reference sequence). V lost 3 bases to trimming and J lost 6 bases, with 15 bases between them. The data belong to a study of blood T cell repertoires in COVID-19. Profiling relied on immunoSEQ multiplex PCR, and the TCRdb table lists in-frame clones only, not all of them. The sample carries some 150,000 clones, more than 80% recorded once. This clonotype was obtained from a human donor in a cohort sampled during active COVID-19. Specimen: peripheral blood. The J gene is TRBJ2-7, the V gene TRBV27; D is possibly TRBD1 (7 bases). CDR3 DNA sequence: TGTGCCAGCAGTTTTAGTATCAGGGGGGCCGAGCAGTACTTC. This gives the protein CASSFSIRGAEQYF.